The 8 T cell receptor beta chains in this list originate from one sample, sequenced in a study of T cells in Graves' hyperthyroidism and ophthalmopathy. TCR beta CDR3 sequences were amplified from RNA transcripts. A set of HTBI primers served as the primers for a first-round RT-PCR of the TCR CDR3. Via MiXCR, TCRdb re-called the multiplex PCR reads, giving one row per CDR3 protein. This table holds about 640,000 distinct CDR3 sequences, around 20% found once. Material: blood. The receptors here all came from a man between 25 and 39 years old with Graves' ophthalmopathy.

This rearrangement joins TRBV20-1 to TRBJ1-5; D remains ambiguous. Germline V gene sequence: CDR1 DFQATT, CDR2 SNEGSKA (reference sequence). Deletions cut 3 bases from V and 5 bases from J, with 11 bases between. The CDR3 is 13 residues long. CDR3 sequence (DNA): TGCAGTGCTAGTGAAGAGGATCATCAGCCCCAGCATTTT. It encodes CSASEEDHQPQHF.

The V gene is TRBV13, the J gene TRBJ1-4, with D unclear. The V end lost 0 bases, the J end lost 0 bases, and 14 bases lay between the germline ends. The CDR3 runs 18 residues. Germline lookup yields CDR1 PRHDT and CDR2 FYEKMQ (reference sequence). CDR3 region: CASSLGLRWEATNEKLFF. CDR3 nucleotide sequence: TGTGCCAGCAGCTTAGGCCTACGGTGGGAAGCAACTAATGAAAAACTGTTTTTT.

The table lists this clonotype with a few counts. The rearrangement joins TRBV9 to TRBJ2-5; D perhaps matches TRBD2 (6 bases). Germline lookup yields CDR1 SGDLS and CDR2 YYNGEE. The CDR3 consists of 15 residues. V gave up 4 bases and J gave up 2 bases, with 15 bases separating them. The CDR3 spells CASSLAGNTQETQYF. CDR3 DNA sequence: TGTGCCAGCAGCCTGGCGGGGAACACTCAAGAGACCCAGTACTTC.

In its sample, this clonotype was seen a few times. J is TRBJ2-3 and V is TRBV10-2; the D call may be TRBD1 or TRBD2 (5 bases each). Trimming left V 0 bases short and J 6 bases short, with 16 bases between. Germline CDR1 and CDR2: WSHSY and SAAADI. The CDR3 has 16 residues. The CDR3 nucleotides read TGCGCCAGCAGTGAGTCGGGACGGAGACCCCAGGATACGCAGTATTTT. Its protein product is CASSESGRRPQDTQYF.

The rearrangement uses TRBV19 and TRBJ1-5; D is unclear. The germline V and J ends were trimmed by 2 bases and 0 bases, with 8 bases remaining between them. The CDR3 has 15 amino acids. Germline CDR1 is LNHDA and CDR2 is SQIVND (reference sequence). The CDR3 coding sequence is TGTGCCAGTAGTATAACAGCTTATAGCAATCAGCCCCAGCATTTT. This codes for CASSITAYSNQPQHF. The full variable domain, in which reference TRBV19 and TRBJ1-5 provide the parts outside the CDR3, is DGGITQSPKYLFRKEGQNVTLSCEQNLNHDAMYWYRQDPGQGLRLIYYSQIVNDFQKGDIAEGYSVSREKKESFPLTVTSAQKNPTAFYLCASSITAYSNQPQHFGDGTRLSIL.

In this sample, this clonotype turned up many times. The chain recombines TRBV11-2 with TRBJ2-7; 8 bases map to TRBD2. Trimming took 6 bases from V and 0 from J; bases not matched to a gene: 7. This CDR3 is 15 amino acids long. Germline values: CDR1 SGHAT, CDR2 FQNNGV. CDR3 sequence reads: CASSFITSGSYEQYF. CDR3 nucleotide sequence: TGTGCCAGCAGTTTCATAACTAGCGGCTCCTACGAGCAGTACTTC.

This clonotype was detected a few times. The chain carries TRBV3-1 and TRBJ2-2; TRBD1 is a possible D gene (6 bases). Germline CDR1 LGHDT, CDR2 YNNKEL (reference sequence). The length of the CDR3 is 16 residues. The V and J ends lost 1 base and 4 bases respectively, with 13 bases between them. Written as DNA, the CDR3 is TGTGCCAGCAGCCAAGGAGCTGCAGGGGTCACCGGGGAGCTGTTTTTT. It yields the protein CASSQGAAGVTGELFF. The complete variable domain, with remaining parts taken from reference TRBV3-1 and TRBJ2-2, reads DTAVSQTPKYLVTQMGNDKSIKCEQNLGHDTMYWYKQDSKKFLKIMFSYNNKELIINETVPNRFSPKSPDKAHLNLHINSLELGDSAVYFCASSQGAAGVTGELFFGEGSRLTVL.

This clonotype was observed a handful of times. V usage is TRBV12-3 or TRBV12-4 and J usage is TRBJ2-2; the D is unclear. V was trimmed by 6 bases and J by 0 bases, leaving 14 bases between them. The CDR3 sequence is 16 residues long. CDR3 residues: CASSPGWLTNTGELFF. CDR3 DNA sequence: TGTGCCAGCAGCCCAGGTTGGCTAACGAACACCGGGGAGCTGTTTTTT.